Listed below are T cell receptor beta chains from one sample, sequenced in a study of molecular identifiers for immune sequencing clone quantification. MiXCR, applied by TCRdb to the PCR reads, yields one record per CDR3 protein. Of approximately 500,000 distinct CDR3 sequences in the sample, about 21% were seen once. What was sequenced was naive CD8+ T cells from blood, with Jurkat cell RNA spiked in. All receptors come from a human donor in good health. Some libraries in this study had Jurkat cell RNA spiked in. The CDR3 runs from the conserved cysteine through the conserved F or W. The order of the fields is J gene, clone size, V gene, D gene, CDR3 protein, CDR3 DNA. A D gene is named only where the DNA matches it firmly. Clone size is given for some rows only: seen once, a few or many times, or a class if the clone is expanded.

J gene: TRBJ1-1
clone size: many
V gene: TRBV28
D gene: -
CDR3 protein: CATRDPNTEAFF
CDR3 DNA: TGTGCCACCAGGGACCCGAACACTGAAGCTTTCTTT

J gene: TRBJ2-3
clone size: -
V gene: TRBV9
D gene: TRBD1
CDR3 protein: CASSVGQGDVTDTQYF
CDR3 DNA: TGTGCCAGCAGCGTAGGACAGGGGGATGTCACAGATACGCAGTATTTT

J gene: TRBJ2-5
clone size: -
V gene: TRBV7-9
D gene: TRBD1
CDR3 protein: CASSSRDRGDETQYF
CDR3 DNA: TGTGCCAGCAGCTCCAGGGACAGGGGGGACGAGACCCAGTACTTC

J gene: TRBJ1-1
clone size: few
V gene: TRBV4-1
D gene: TRBD1
CDR3 protein: CASIDRGKTEAFF
CDR3 DNA: TGCGCCAGCATTGACAGGGGGAAGACTGAAGCTTTCTTT

J gene: TRBJ2-3
clone size: few
V gene: TRBV5-4
D gene: TRBD2
CDR3 protein: CASSSPSGGLNTQYF
CDR3 DNA: TGTGCCAGCAGCTCCCCTAGCGGGGGGTTGAATACGCAGTATTTT

J gene: TRBJ2-7
clone size: -
V gene: TRBV7-3
D gene: -
CDR3 protein: CASSMAGGSHEQYF
CDR3 DNA: TGTGCCAGCAGCATGGCCGGAGGGAGCCACGAGCAGTACTTC

J gene: TRBJ1-5
clone size: many
V gene: TRBV24-1
D gene: -
CDR3 protein: CATSDAGPYSNQPQHF
CDR3 DNA: TGTGCCACCAGTGATGCTGGCCCCTATAGCAATCAGCCCCAGCATTTT

J gene: TRBJ2-1
clone size: -
V gene: TRBV9
D gene: -
CDR3 protein: CASSEGGPYNEQFF
CDR3 DNA: TGTGCCAGCAGCGAGGGGGGTCCCTACAATGAGCAGTTCTTC

J gene: TRBJ2-2
clone size: many
V gene: TRBV4-1
D gene: TRBD2
CDR3 protein: CASSPALAGGRDTGELFF
CDR3 DNA: TGCGCCAGCAGCCCCGCCCTAGCGGGGGGCAGGGACACCGGGGAGCTGTTTTTT

J gene: TRBJ1-2
clone size: -
V gene: TRBV6-5
D gene: -
CDR3 protein: CASSYGAGVYGYTF
CDR3 DNA: TGTGCCAGCAGTTACGGCGCAGGGGTCTATGGCTACACCTTC

J gene: TRBJ1-2
clone size: once
V gene: TRBV11-2
D gene: -
CDR3 protein: CASSFTGSFYGYAF
CDR3 DNA: TGTGCCAGCAGCTTTACAGGAAGTTTCTATGGCTACGCCTTC

J gene: TRBJ2-2
clone size: many
V gene: TRBV20-1
D gene: -
CDR3 protein: CSAARGELFF
CDR3 DNA: TGCAGTGCTGCCCGAGGGGAGCTGTTTTTT

J gene: TRBJ1-2
clone size: many
V gene: TRBV14
D gene: -
CDR3 protein: CASTPMTGRIGYTF
CDR3 DNA: TGTGCCAGCACCCCGATGACAGGTCGAATCGGCTACACCTTC

J gene: TRBJ2-2
clone size: many
V gene: TRBV4-1
D gene: -
CDR3 protein: CASSGVGTLNTGELFF
CDR3 DNA: TGCGCCAGCAGCGGTGTCGGGACACTGAACACCGGGGAGCTGTTTTTT

J gene: TRBJ1-5
clone size: many
V gene: TRBV4-1
D gene: TRBD1
CDR3 protein: CASSQVKSGQGNQPQHF
CDR3 DNA: TGCGCCAGCAGCCAAGTTAAATCGGGACAGGGGAATCAGCCCCAGCATTTT

J gene: TRBJ2-7
clone size: many
V gene: TRBV4-3
D gene: -
CDR3 protein: CASSQVAGSYEQYF
CDR3 DNA: TGCGCCAGCAGCCAAGTTGCGGGATCCTACGAGCAGTACTTC

J gene: TRBJ2-1
clone size: -
V gene: TRBV11-2
D gene: TRBD2
CDR3 protein: CASSLDGGGAGEQFF
CDR3 DNA: TGTGCCAGCAGCTTAGATGGCGGGGGGGCTGGTGAGCAGTTCTTC

J gene: TRBJ2-1
clone size: -
V gene: TRBV11-2
D gene: TRBD2
CDR3 protein: CASRFTSGRAVVLNEQFF
CDR3 DNA: TGTGCCAGCAGGTTCACTAGCGGGAGGGCCGTGGTTCTGAATGAGCAGTTCTTC

J gene: TRBJ2-7
clone size: few
V gene: TRBV27
D gene: TRBD1
CDR3 protein: CASSLWYRGDHEQYF
CDR3 DNA: TGTGCCAGCAGTTTATGGTACAGGGGGGACCACGAGCAGTACTTC

J gene: TRBJ2-7
clone size: many
V gene: TRBV5-4
D gene: -
CDR3 protein: CASSFAQGSYEQYF
CDR3 DNA: TGTGCCAGCAGCTTCGCACAGGGTTCCTACGAGCAGTACTTC

J gene: TRBJ2-7
clone size: many
V gene: TRBV5-5
D gene: TRBD1
CDR3 protein: CASSPHRGVRSYEQYF
CDR3 DNA: TGTGCCAGCAGCCCTCACAGGGGGGTCCGCTCCTACGAGCAGTACTTC

J gene: TRBJ2-1
clone size: -
V gene: TRBV12-3/TRBV12-4
D gene: -
CDR3 protein: CASSPGQDFNEQFF
CDR3 DNA: TGTGCCAGCAGTCCTGGGCAGGACTTCAATGAGCAGTTCTTC

J gene: TRBJ2-5
clone size: -
V gene: TRBV5-1
D gene: TRBD1
CDR3 protein: CASSGGQGLQIQETQYF
CDR3 DNA: TGCGCCAGCAGCGGGGGACAGGGGCTACAAATCCAAGAGACCCAGTACTTC

J gene: TRBJ2-3
clone size: many
V gene: TRBV13
D gene: TRBD2
CDR3 protein: CASSSDPGLAESTDTQYF
CDR3 DNA: TGTGCCAGCAGCTCTGACCCTGGACTAGCGGAGAGCACAGATACGCAGTATTTT

J gene: TRBJ2-7
clone size: -
V gene: TRBV27
D gene: -
CDR3 protein: CASSTWVNHEQYF
CDR3 DNA: TGTGCCAGCAGCACGTGGGTAAACCACGAGCAGTACTTC

J gene: TRBJ2-1
clone size: -
V gene: TRBV20-1
D gene: -
CDR3 protein: CSAGRDPSNEQFF
CDR3 DNA: TGCAGTGCTGGCCGGGACCCCTCCAATGAGCAGTTCTTC

J gene: TRBJ2-2
clone size: -
V gene: TRBV21-1
D gene: -
CDR3 protein: CASSTRTRRSNTGELFF
CDR3 DNA: TGTGCCAGCAGCACTCGGACACGAAGGTCGAACACCGGGGAGCTGTTTTTT

J gene: TRBJ2-3
clone size: many
V gene: TRBV5-1
D gene: -
CDR3 protein: CASSLRGKRFSTDTQYF
CDR3 DNA: TGCGCCAGCAGCTTAAGGGGGAAGCGGTTTAGCACAGATACGCAGTATTTT

J gene: TRBJ2-1
clone size: many
V gene: TRBV5-8
D gene: TRBD1
CDR3 protein: CASSLRDRAYNEQFF
CDR3 DNA: TGTGCCAGCAGCTTGCGGGACAGGGCCTACAATGAGCAGTTCTTC

J gene: TRBJ2-3
clone size: -
V gene: TRBV5-4
D gene: TRBD2
CDR3 protein: CASSFGGGGTQYF
CDR3 DNA: TGTGCCAGCAGCTTCGGCGGGGGAGGTACGCAGTATTTT

J gene: TRBJ1-1
clone size: many
V gene: TRBV29-1
D gene: -
CDR3 protein: CSVEWSGLNTEAFF
CDR3 DNA: TGCAGCGTTGAATGGTCAGGGTTGAACACTGAAGCTTTCTTT

J gene: TRBJ2-7
clone size: -
V gene: TRBV7-2
D gene: -
CDR3 protein: CASSLGGTSGCEQYF
CDR3 DNA: TGTGCCAGCAGCTTAGGCGGGACAAGTGGTTGCGAGCAGTACTTC

J gene: TRBJ2-1
clone size: few
V gene: TRBV29-1
D gene: TRBD1
CDR3 protein: CSVTGTGGPNEQFF
CDR3 DNA: TGCAGCGTAACCGGGACAGGGGGACCCAATGAGCAGTTCTTC

J gene: TRBJ2-7
clone size: many
V gene: TRBV2
D gene: TRBD2
CDR3 protein: CASSPGLAIEQYF
CDR3 DNA: TGTGCCAGCAGTCCGGGACTAGCGATCGAGCAGTACTTC

J gene: TRBJ1-2
clone size: many
V gene: TRBV4-3
D gene: -
CDR3 protein: CASSQDVSGQGYGYTF
CDR3 DNA: TGCGCCAGCAGCCAAGATGTTTCGGGGCAGGGTTATGGCTACACCTTC

J gene: TRBJ1-6
clone size: -
V gene: TRBV20-1
D gene: -
CDR3 protein: CSARWDSHVGSYNSPLHF
CDR3 DNA: TGCAGTGCCCGATGGGACTCCCACGTCGGCTCCTATAATTCACCCCTCCACTTT